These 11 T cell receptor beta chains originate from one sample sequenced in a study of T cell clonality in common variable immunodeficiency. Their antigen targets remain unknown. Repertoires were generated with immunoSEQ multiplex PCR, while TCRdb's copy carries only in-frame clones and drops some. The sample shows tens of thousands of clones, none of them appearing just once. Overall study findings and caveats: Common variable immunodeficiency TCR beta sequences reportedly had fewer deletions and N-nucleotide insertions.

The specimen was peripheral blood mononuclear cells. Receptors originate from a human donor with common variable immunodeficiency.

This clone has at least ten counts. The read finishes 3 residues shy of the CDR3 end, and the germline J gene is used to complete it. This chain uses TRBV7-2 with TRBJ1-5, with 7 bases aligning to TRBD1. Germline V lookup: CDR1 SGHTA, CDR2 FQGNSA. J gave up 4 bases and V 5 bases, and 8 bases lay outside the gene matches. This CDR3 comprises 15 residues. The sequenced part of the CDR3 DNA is TGTGCCAGCAGCCCGCAGACAGGGTGGAATCAGCCC. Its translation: CASSPQTGWNQP. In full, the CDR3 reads CASSPQTGWNQPQHF. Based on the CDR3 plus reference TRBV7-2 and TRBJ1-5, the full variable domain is GAGVSQSPSNKVTEKGKDVELRCDPISGHTALYWYRQSLGQGLEFLIYFQGNSAPDKSGLPSDRFSAERTGGSVSTLTIQRTQQEDSAVYLCASSPQTGWNQPQHFGDGTRLSIL.

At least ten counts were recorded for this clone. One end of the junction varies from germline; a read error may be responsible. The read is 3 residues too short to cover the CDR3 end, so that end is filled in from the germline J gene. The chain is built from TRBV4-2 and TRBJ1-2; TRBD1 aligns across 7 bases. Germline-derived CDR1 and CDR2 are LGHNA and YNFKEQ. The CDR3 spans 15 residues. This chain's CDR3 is CASPGERGPGYGYTF. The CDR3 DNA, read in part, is TGCGCCAGCCCCGGGGAGAGGGGGCCGGGCTATGGC.

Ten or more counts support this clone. The covered CDR3 bases are TGTGCCAGCAGCGCGTCAACCCCAGGTTCTGGGGCCAACGTC. This gives the protein CASSASTPGSGANV. The entire CDR3 sequence reads CASSASTPGSGANVLTF. The chain is built from TRBV7-6 and TRBJ2-6; D not certain. The read terminates 3 residues before the CDR3 end, so the remaining end is supplied by the germline J gene. V was shortened by 5 bases and J by 1 base, with 15 bases between the two germline ends. The CDR3 runs to 17 residues. Germline CDR1 SGHVS, CDR2 FNYEAQ.

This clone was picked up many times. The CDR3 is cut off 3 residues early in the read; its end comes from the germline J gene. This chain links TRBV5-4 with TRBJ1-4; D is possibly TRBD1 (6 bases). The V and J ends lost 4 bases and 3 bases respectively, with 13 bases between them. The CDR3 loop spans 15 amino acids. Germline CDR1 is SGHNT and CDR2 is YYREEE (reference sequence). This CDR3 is CASSRGGVANEKLFF. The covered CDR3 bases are TGTGCCAGCAGCCGAGGGGGGGTAGCTAATGAAAAA. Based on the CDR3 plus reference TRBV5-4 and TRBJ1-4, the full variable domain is ETGVTQSPTHLIKTRGQQVTLRCSSQSGHNTVSWYQQALGQGPQFIFQYYREEENGRGNFPPRFSGLQFPNYSSELNVNALELDDSALYLCASSRGGVANEKLFFGSGTQLSVL.

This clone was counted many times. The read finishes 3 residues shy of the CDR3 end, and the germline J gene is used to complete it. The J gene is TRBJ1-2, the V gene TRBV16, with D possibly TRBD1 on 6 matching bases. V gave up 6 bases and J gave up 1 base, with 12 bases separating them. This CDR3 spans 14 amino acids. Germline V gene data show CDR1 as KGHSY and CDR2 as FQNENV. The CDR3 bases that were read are TGTGCCAGCAGAATGGGGGCCGGTAACTATGGC. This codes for CASRMGAGNYG. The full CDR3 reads CASRMGAGNYGYTF.

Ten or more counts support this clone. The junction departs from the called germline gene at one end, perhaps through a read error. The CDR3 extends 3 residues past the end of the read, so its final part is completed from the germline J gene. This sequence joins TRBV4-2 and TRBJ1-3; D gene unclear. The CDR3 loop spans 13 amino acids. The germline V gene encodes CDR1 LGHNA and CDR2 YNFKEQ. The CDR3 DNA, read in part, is TGCGCCAGCAGCCATCTTGAGCAGGACACC. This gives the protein CASSHLEQDT. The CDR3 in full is CASSHLEQDTIYF.

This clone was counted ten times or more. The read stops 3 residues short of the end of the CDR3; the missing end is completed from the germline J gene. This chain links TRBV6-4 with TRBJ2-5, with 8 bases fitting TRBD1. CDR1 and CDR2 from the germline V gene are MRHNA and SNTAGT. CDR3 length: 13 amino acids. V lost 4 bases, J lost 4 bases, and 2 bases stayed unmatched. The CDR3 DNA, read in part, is TGTGCCAGCAGTGTAGACAGGGGAGAGACC. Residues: CASSVDRGET. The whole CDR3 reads CASSVDRGETQYF.

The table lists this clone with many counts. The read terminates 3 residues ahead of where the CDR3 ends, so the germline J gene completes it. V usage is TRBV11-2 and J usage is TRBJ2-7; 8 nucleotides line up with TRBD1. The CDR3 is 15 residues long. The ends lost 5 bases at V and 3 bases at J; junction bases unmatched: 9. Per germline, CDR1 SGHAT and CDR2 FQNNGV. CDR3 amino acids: CASSPRGQSNYEQYF. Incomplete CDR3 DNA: TGTGCCAGCAGCCCCAGGGGGCAGTCCAACTACGAG.

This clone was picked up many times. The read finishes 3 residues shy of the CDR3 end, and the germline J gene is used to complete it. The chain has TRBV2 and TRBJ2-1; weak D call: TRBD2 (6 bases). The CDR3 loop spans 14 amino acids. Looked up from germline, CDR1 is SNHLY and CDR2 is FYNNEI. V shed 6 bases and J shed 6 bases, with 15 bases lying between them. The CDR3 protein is CASSATGRINEQFF. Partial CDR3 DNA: TGTGCCAGCAGCGCTACGGGGAGGATCAATGAG.

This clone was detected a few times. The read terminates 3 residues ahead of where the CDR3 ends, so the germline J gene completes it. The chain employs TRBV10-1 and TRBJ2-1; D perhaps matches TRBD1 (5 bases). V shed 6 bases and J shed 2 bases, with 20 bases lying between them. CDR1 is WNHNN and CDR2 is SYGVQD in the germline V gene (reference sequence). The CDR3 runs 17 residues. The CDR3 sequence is CASSPRRGPSTYNEQFF. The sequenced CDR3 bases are TGCGCCAGCAGCCCGCGTAGGGGCCCCTCTACCTACAATGAG.

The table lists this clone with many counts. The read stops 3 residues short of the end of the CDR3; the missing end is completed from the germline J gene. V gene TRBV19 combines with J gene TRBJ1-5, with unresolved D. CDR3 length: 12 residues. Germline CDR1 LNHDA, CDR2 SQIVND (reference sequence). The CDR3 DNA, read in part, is TGTGCCAGTATATCTCTCGAGGGTCCC. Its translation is CASISLEGP. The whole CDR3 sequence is CASISLEGPQHF.